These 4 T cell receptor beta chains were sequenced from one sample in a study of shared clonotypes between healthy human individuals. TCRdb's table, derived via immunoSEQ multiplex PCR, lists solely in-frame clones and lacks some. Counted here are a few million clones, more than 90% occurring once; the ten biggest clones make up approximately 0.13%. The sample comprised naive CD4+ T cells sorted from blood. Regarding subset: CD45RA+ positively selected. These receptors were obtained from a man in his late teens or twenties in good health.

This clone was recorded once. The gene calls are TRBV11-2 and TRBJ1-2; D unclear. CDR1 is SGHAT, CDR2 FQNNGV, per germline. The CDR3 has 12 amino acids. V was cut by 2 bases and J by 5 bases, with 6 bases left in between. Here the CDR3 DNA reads TGTGCCAGCAGCTTAAGTCGGTATGGCTACACCTTC. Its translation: CASSLSRYGYTF.

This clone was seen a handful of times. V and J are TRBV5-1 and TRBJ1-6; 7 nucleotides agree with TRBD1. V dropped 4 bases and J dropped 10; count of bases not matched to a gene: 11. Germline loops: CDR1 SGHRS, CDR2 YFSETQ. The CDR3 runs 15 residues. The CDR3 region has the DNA TGCGCCAGCAGCGGGGAGACAGGGTTTCGCTCACCCCTCCACTTT. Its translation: CASSGETGFRSPLHF.

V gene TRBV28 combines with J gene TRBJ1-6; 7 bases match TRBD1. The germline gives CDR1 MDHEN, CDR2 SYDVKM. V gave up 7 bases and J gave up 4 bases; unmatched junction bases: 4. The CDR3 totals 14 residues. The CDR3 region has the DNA TGTGCCAGCACCCCGGGACAGTATAATTCACCCCTCCACTTT. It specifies CASTPGQYNSPLHF. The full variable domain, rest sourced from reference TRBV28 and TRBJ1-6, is DVKVTQSSRYLVKRTGEKVFLECVQDMDHENMFWYRQDPGLGLRLIYFSYDVKMKEKGDIPEGYSVSREKKERFSLILESASTNQTSMYLCASTPGQYNSPLHFGNGTRLTVT.

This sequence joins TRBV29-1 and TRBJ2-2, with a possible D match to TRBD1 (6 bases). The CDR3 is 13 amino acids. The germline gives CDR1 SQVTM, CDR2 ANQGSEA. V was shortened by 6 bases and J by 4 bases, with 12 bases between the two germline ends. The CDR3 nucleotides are TGCAGCGTAGGGGGAGTGACCACCGGGGAGCTGTTTTTT. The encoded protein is CSVGGVTTGELFF.